The 23 T cell receptor beta chains reported below all come from one sample, sequenced in a study of somatic mutations in cytotoxic T cells in rheumatoid arthritis. Clones were read by immunoSEQ multiplex PCR, and TCRdb kept only the in-frame ones, dropping some. In the table there are about 16,000 clones, around 80% of which are singletons. Sequencing used CD8+ T cells sorted from blood. Receptors originate from a woman aged 50 to 60 with rheumatoid arthritis.

CDR3 coding DNA: TGTGCCAGCAGTTTGCGGTGGGGGCACAATCAGCCCCAGCATTTT. It yields the protein CASSLRWGHNQPQHF. The V call is TRBV27, the J call TRBJ1-5; D might be TRBD1 (6 bases). With 3 bases removed from V and 3 bases from J, the gap between germline ends came to 12 bases. This CDR3 region has 15 residues. CDR1 MNHEY and CDR2 SMNVEV come from the germline V gene (reference sequence).

This clone was seen a few times. The chain employs TRBV7-9 and TRBJ2-1; D gene unclear. Germline lookup yields CDR1 SEHNR and CDR2 FQNEAQ (reference sequence). The CDR3 has 12 residues. Trimming stripped 2 bases from V and 8 bases from J, with 7 bases between. CDR3 coding DNA: TGTGCCAGCAGCTTATCCGGGTATGAGCAGTTCTTC. Protein product: CASSLSGYEQFF.

The V and J genes are TRBV19 and TRBJ1-1, with D perhaps TRBD1 (5 bases). Germline V lookup: CDR1 LNHDA, CDR2 SQIVND (reference sequence). This CDR3 has 14 amino acids. The V and J ends lost 4 bases and 6 bases respectively, with 15 bases between them. As DNA, the CDR3 is TGTGCCAGTAGTAGGTTCCTCTTGGGGGCTGAAGCTTTCTTT. Its translation: CASSRFLLGAEAFF.

V is TRBV19 and J is TRBJ2-3, with a possible D match to TRBD2 (6 bases). Germline lookup yields CDR1 LNHDA and CDR2 SQIVND (reference sequence). V was clipped by 6 bases and J by 1 base, with 14 bases between them. This CDR3 spans 15 amino acids. In DNA form, the CDR3 reads TGTGCCAGTAGCCTCTTGTCTAGCGGCACAGATACGCAGTATTTT. Translating it yields CASSLLSSGTDTQYF.

In its sample, this clone was seen a few times. The V and J genes are TRBV7-9 and TRBJ2-2, with no clear D. Germline V gene sequence: CDR1 SEHNR, CDR2 FQNEAQ (reference sequence). Trimming removed 5 bases at V and 6 bases at J, with 7 bases between. CDR3 length equals 12 residues. CDR3 bases: TGTGCCAGCAGCACGTCCCCCGGGGAGCTGTTTTTT. Residues: CASSTSPGELFF. Supplemented by reference TRBV7-9 and TRBJ2-2, the full variable domain reads DTGVSQNPRHKITKRGQNVTFRCDPISEHNRLYWYRQTLGQGPEFLTYFQNEAQLEKSRLLSDRFSAERPKGSFSTLEIQRTEQGDSAMYLCASSTSPGELFFGEGSRLTVL.

The chain recombines TRBV5-5 with TRBJ2-7; TRBD2 matches 8 bases. The CDR3 covers 13 residues. Germline lookup yields CDR1 SGHKS and CDR2 YYEKEE (reference sequence). V shed 2 bases and J 6 bases; nucleotides not matched to a gene: 4. The CDR3 nucleotides read TGTGCCAGCAGCTTTCAACTAGCGGTCGAGCAGTACTTC. Translation gives CASSFQLAVEQYF.

The J gene is TRBJ2-3, the V gene TRBV5-6; D remains unclear. The CDR3 loop spans 12 amino acids. Germline CDR1 and CDR2: SGHDT and YYEEEE. The V gene lost 3 bases and the J gene lost 11 bases, with 13 bases spanning the gap. The CDR3 DNA reads as TGTGCCAGCAGCTCCCTTGGGGAAGTGCAGTATTTT. It encodes CASSSLGEVQYF.

The chain employs TRBV19 and TRBJ1-6, with 9 bases aligning to TRBD1. Per the germline V gene, CDR1 is LNHDA and CDR2 is SQIVND (reference sequence). With V trimmed by 10 bases and J by 12 bases, 10 bases remained unmatched. CDR3 length equals 13 residues. CDR3 coding DNA: TGTGCCACCGCGGGACAGGGTGTGAGACCCCTCCACTTT. Its translation: CATAGQGVRPLHF.

This clone came up once. This chain uses TRBV6-5 with TRBJ1-2; 7 bases line up with TRBD1. Trimming took 2 bases from V and 8 from J; bases not matched to a gene: 11. Germline assignment: CDR1 MNHEY and CDR2 SVGAGI. CDR3 length equals 15 residues. The CDR3 is CASSYGQAQDEGYTF. For the CDR3, the DNA is TGTGCCAGCAGTTACGGACAGGCCCAGGATGAGGGCTACACCTTC.

In its sample, this clone was seen once. The chain couples TRBV7-9 to TRBJ1-5; D is ambiguous. The germline V gene encodes CDR1 SEHNR and CDR2 FQNEAQ (reference sequence). The CDR3 totals 12 residues. The V gene lost 2 bases and the J gene lost 5 bases, with 4 bases spanning the gap. The CDR3 protein is CASSLTDQPQHF. The CDR3 DNA reads TGTGCCAGCAGCTTAACGGATCAGCCCCAGCATTTT.

Details on this clone: Other DNA sequences of this sample code for an identical CDR3. V is TRBV6-5 and J is TRBJ1-2; 7 nucleotides line up with TRBD1. Germline V CDR1 and CDR2: MNHEY, SVGAGI. V was clipped by 5 bases and J by 3 bases; unmatched bases: 9. The CDR3 totals 15 residues. This CDR3 is CASSPLQGTDYGYTF. DNA for the CDR3: TGTGCCAGCAGTCCTTTACAGGGGACGGACTATGGCTACACCTTC.

The chain carries TRBV27 and TRBJ2-1; a weak D match, TRBD1 (6 bases). Trimming removed 8 bases from V and 2 bases from J, with 16 bases in between. CDR3 length: 15 residues. Germline V gene data show CDR1 as MNHEY and CDR2 as SMNVEV (reference sequence). CDR3 DNA sequence: TGTGCCAGCGGGTTGACTGGGGGCCCCTACAATGAGCAGTTCTTC. Its protein is CASGLTGGPYNEQFF.

The table lists this clone with a few counts. V usage is TRBV5-1 and J usage is TRBJ2-7; D is tentatively TRBD1 or TRBD2 (5 bases each). This CDR3 region has 17 residues. The germline gives CDR1 SGHRS, CDR2 YFSETQ. Trimming took 0 bases from V and 2 from J, leaving 18 bases between them. DNA of the CDR3: TGCGCCAGCAGCTTGGTGTCAAGGGACGGTGGGGCCTACGAGCAGTACTTC. It is translated as CASSLVSRDGGAYEQYF.

The chain joins TRBV28 to TRBJ2-3; TRBD1 is a possible D gene (6 bases). The CDR3 length is 15 residues. V lost 5 bases and J lost 0, with 12 bases in between. Germline CDR1 MDHEN, CDR2 SYDVKM. The CDR3 protein is CASSTDRPSTDTQYF. CDR3 DNA: TGTGCCAGCAGTACGGACAGACCTAGCACAGATACGCAGTATTTT.

The rearrangement uses TRBV11-2 and TRBJ2-2, with TRBD1 as a possible D gene (6 bases). This CDR3 is 16 amino acids long. Germline V gene lookup returns CDR1 SGHAT and CDR2 FQNNGV. Trimming pared 4 bases from V and 6 bases from J, leaving 18 bases between. CDR3 in DNA: TGTGCCAGCAGCTCCTGGGGGCAGGGGTTCGCCGGGGAGCTGTTTTTT. Its translation is CASSSWGQGFAGELFF. Using reference TRBV11-2 and TRBJ2-2 for the parts outside the CDR3, the full variable domain is EAGVAQSPRYKIIEKRQSVAFWCNPISGHATLYWYQQILGQGPKLLIQFQNNGVVDDSQLPKDRFSAERLKGVDSTLKIQPAKLEDSAVYLCASSSWGQGFAGELFFGEGSRLTVL.

This chain joins TRBV4-1 and TRBJ2-7; no definite D call. Trimming removed 0 bases at V and 6 bases at J, with 9 bases between. CDR3 length: 13 residues. Germline lookup yields CDR1 MGHRA and CDR2 YSYEKL. CDR3 bases: TGCGCCAGCAGCCAAGATGCGGAGATCGAGCAGTACTTC. This codes for CASSQDAEIEQYF.

With respect to this clone: One junction end disagrees with the germline gene, perhaps due to a read error. This chain connects TRBV5-6 to TRBJ1-1; the D is unclear. Germline V gives CDR1 SGHDT, CDR2 YYEEEE. The CDR3 totals 11 residues. The CDR3 is CASSFSGGVVF. CDR3 bases: TGTGCCAGCAGCTTTAGTGGTGGGGTTGTCTTT.

The chain employs TRBV19 and TRBJ2-1, with D perhaps TRBD1 or TRBD2 (5 bases each). The CDR3 consists of 13 residues. CDR1 and CDR2 (germline): LNHDA, SQIVND (reference sequence). The V gene lost 3 bases and the J gene lost 6 bases, with 9 bases spanning the gap. Here the CDR3 DNA reads TGTGCCAGTAGTATTTTCGGGGCCAATGAGCAGTTCTTC. Its translation: CASSIFGANEQFF.

The chain has TRBV13 and TRBJ2-3; maybe TRBD2 (6 bases). V was trimmed by 4 bases and J by 2 bases, leaving 16 bases between them. CDR3 length equals 16 residues. Germline V lookup: CDR1 PRHDT, CDR2 FYEKMQ (reference sequence). The CDR3 loop is CASSWGDRGNTDTQYF. CDR3 sequence (DNA): TGTGCCAGCAGCTGGGGGGATCGCGGCAACACAGATACGCAGTATTTT.

The chain couples TRBV28 to TRBJ2-7; 14 bases agree with TRBD2. V lost 2 bases and J lost 3; bases outside the gene matches: 9. The germline CDR1 and CDR2 sequences are MDHEN and SYDVKM. The CDR3 consists of 18 residues. The CDR3 DNA reads as TGTGCCAGCAGTTTACCTATGACTAGCGGGAGGGGGAACTACGAGCAGTACTTC. This encodes CASSLPMTSGRGNYEQYF.

This clone was seen more than once but under ten times. The chain recombines TRBV25-1 with TRBJ2-3; D ambiguous. Trimming removed 4 bases at V and 3 bases at J, with 2 bases between. Germline loops: CDR1 MGHDK, CDR2 SYGVNS. The CDR3 is 11 residues long. CDR3 DNA: TGTGCCAGCAGTGCTACAGATACGCAGTATTTT. It yields the protein CASSATDTQYF. The entire variable domain, with the rest obtained from reference TRBV25-1 and TRBJ2-3, is as follows: EADIYQTPRYLVIGTGKKITLECSQTMGHDKMYWYQQDPGMELHLIHYSYGVNSTEKGDLSSESTVSRIRTEHFPLTLESARPSHTSQYLCASSATDTQYFGPGTRLTVL.

V usage is TRBV4-1 and J usage is TRBJ2-4; no clear D gene. This CDR3 is built from 15 residues. Per the germline V gene, CDR1 is MGHRA and CDR2 is YSYEKL. The V and J ends lost 0 bases and 2 bases respectively, with 8 bases between them. In DNA form, the CDR3 reads TGCGCCAGCAGCCAAGATCGGGTCTCCAAAAACATTCAGTACTTC. This sequence encodes CASSQDRVSKNIQYF.

The chain is built from TRBV7-2 and TRBJ2-7; 10 nucleotides agree with TRBD1. CDR1 is SGHTA and CDR2 is FQGNSA in the germline V gene. The CDR3 is made up of 13 amino acids. V was pared by 8 bases and J by 7 bases, with 8 bases of the junction left unmatched. The CDR3 loop reads CASVGTGEGEQYF. The DNA for the CDR3 is TGTGCCAGCGTCGGGACAGGGGAGGGAGAGCAGTACTTC. The whole variable domain, filled in from reference TRBV7-2 and TRBJ2-7, reads GAGVSQSPSNKVTEKGKDVELRCDPISGHTALYWYRQSLGQGLEFLIYFQGNSAPDKSGLPSDRFSAERTGGSVSTLTIQRTQQEDSAVYLCASVGTGEGEQYFGPGTRLTVT.